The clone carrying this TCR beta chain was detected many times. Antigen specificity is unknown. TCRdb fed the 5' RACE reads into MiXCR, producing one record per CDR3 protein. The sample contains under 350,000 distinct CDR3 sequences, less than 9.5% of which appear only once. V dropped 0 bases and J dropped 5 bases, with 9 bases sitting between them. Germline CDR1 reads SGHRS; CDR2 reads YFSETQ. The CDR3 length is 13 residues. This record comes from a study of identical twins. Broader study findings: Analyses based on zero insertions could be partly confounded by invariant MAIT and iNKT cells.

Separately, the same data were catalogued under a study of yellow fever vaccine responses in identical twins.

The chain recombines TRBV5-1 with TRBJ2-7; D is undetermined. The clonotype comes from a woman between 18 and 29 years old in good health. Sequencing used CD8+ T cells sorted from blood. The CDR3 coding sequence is TGCGCCAGCAGCTTGGGCCCCCGGGACGAGCAGTACTTC. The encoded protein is CASSLGPRDEQYF.